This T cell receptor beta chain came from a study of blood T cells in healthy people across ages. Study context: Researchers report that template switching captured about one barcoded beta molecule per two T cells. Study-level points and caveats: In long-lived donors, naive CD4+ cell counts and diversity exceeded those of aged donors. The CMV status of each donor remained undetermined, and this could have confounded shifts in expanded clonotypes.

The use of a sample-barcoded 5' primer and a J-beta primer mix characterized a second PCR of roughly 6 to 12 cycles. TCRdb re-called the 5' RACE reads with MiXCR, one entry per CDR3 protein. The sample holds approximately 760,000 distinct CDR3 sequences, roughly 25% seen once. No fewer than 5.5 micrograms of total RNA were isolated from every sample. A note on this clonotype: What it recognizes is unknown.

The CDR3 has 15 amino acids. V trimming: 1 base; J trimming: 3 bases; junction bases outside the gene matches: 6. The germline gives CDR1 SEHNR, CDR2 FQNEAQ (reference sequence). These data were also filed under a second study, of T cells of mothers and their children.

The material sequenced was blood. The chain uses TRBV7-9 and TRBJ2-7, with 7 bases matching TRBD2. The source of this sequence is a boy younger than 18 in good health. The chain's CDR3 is CASSLEGGSLYEQYF. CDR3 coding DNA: TGTGCCAGCAGCTTAGAGGGCGGGAGCCTCTACGAGCAGTACTTC.